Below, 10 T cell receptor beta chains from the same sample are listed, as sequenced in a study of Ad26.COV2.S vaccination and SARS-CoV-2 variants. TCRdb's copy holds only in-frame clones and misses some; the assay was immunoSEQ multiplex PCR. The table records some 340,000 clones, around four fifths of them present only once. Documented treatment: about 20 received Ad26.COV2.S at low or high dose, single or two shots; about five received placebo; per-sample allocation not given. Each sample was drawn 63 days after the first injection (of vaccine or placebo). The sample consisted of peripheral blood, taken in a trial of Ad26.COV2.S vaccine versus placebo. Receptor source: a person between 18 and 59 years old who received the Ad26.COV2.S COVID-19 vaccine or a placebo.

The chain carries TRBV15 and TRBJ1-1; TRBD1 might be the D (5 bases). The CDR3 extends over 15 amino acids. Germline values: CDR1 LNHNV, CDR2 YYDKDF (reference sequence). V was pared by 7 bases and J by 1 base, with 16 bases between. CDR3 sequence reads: CATTRGGTGNTEAFF. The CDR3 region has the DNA TGTGCCACCACGCGGGGCGGGACGGGGAACACTGAAGCTTTCTTT.

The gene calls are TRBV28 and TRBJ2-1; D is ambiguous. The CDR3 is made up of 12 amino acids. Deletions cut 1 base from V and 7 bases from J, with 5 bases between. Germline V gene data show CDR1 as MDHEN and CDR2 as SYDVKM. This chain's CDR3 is CASSLYQNEQFF. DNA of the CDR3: TGTGCCAGCAGTTTATATCAAAATGAGCAGTTCTTC.

The CDR3 region is CASSVRSGGNKNIQYF. As DNA, the CDR3 is TGTGCCAGCAGTGTCCGTAGCGGGGGGAACAAAAACATTCAGTACTTC. The rearrangement links TRBV2 to TRBJ2-4; TRBD2 matches at 10 bases. Germline trimming cut 4 bases from V and 3 bases from J; bases unmatched to any gene: 6. The CDR3 contains 16 residues. CDR1 and CDR2 (germline): SNHLY, FYNNEI.

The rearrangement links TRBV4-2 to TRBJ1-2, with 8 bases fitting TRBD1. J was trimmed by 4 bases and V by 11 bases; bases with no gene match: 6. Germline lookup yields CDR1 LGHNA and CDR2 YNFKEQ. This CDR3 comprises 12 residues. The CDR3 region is CAGFTGGYGYTF. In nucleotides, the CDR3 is TGTGCCGGCTTTACAGGGGGCTATGGCTACACCTTC.

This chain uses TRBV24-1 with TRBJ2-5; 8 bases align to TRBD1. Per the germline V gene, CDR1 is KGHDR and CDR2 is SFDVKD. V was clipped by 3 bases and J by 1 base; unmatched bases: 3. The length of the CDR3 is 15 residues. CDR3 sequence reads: CATSDIGQGQETQYF. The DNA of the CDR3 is TGTGCCACCAGTGATATTGGACAGGGCCAAGAGACCCAGTACTTC.

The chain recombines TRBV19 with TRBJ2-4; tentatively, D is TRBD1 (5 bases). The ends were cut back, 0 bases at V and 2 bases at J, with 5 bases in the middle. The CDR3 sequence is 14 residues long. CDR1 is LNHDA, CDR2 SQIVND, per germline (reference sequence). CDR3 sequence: CASSIEGPKNIQYF. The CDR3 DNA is TGTGCCAGTAGTATAGAGGGGCCCAAAAACATTCAGTACTTC.

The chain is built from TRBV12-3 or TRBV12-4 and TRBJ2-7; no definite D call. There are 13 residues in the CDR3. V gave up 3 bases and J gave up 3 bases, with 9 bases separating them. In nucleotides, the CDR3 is TGTGCCAGCAGTTTTGGGCAGGTCTACGAGCAGTACTTC. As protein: CASSFGQVYEQYF.

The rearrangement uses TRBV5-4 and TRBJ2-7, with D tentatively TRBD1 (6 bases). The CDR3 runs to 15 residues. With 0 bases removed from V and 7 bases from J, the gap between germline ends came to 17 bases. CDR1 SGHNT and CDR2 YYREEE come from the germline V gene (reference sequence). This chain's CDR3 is CASSLGTRQVAEQYF. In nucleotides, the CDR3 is TGTGCCAGCAGCTTGGGGACCCGACAGGTAGCAGAGCAGTACTTC. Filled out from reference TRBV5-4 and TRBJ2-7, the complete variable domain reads ETGVTQSPTHLIKTRGQQVTLRCSSQSGHNTVSWYQQALGQGPQFIFQYYREEENGRGNFPPRFSGLQFPNYSSELNVNALELDDSALYLCASSLGTRQVAEQYFGPGTRLTVT.

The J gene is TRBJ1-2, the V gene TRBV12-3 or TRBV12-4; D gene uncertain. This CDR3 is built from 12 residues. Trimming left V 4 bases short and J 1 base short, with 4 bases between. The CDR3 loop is CASSYSNYGYTF. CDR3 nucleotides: TGTGCCAGCAGTTACAGTAACTATGGCTACACCTTC.

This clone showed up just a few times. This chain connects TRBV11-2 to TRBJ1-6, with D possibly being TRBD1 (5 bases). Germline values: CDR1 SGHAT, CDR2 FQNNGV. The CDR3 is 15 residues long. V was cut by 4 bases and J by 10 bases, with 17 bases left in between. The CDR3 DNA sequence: TGTGCCAGCAGCTCTGCCGGGGCTGGAGGATCACCCCTCCACTTT. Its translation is CASSSAGAGGSPLHF.